This TCR beta chain was found in a study of CD4+ T cells in melanoma. This CDR3 is 15 amino acids long. V was shortened by 0 bases and J by 4 bases, with 13 bases between the two germline ends. Germline V lookup: CDR1 SGHRS, CDR2 YFSETQ. Study-wide findings and caveats: A reported correlation linked neoantigen-specific CD4+ T cells to CD8+, macrophage and B cell function. Neoantigen-specific CD4+ T cells in melanoma reportedly had diverse differentiation states.

As regards this clone: Its target is unknown.

The assay was immunoSEQ multiplex PCR, and TCRdb's table has in-frame clones only and misses some. The data show some 7,100 clones, 45% to 60% seen once. The chain carries TRBV5-1 and TRBJ1-2, with unresolved D. The receptor's source is a human donor with melanoma. The sample comprised cells from a culture (not recorded whether cultured in vitro). CDR3 loop: CASSLASTGPYGYTF. The CDR3 coding sequence is TGCGCCAGCAGCTTGGCCAGCACCGGGCCCTATGGCTACACCTTC.